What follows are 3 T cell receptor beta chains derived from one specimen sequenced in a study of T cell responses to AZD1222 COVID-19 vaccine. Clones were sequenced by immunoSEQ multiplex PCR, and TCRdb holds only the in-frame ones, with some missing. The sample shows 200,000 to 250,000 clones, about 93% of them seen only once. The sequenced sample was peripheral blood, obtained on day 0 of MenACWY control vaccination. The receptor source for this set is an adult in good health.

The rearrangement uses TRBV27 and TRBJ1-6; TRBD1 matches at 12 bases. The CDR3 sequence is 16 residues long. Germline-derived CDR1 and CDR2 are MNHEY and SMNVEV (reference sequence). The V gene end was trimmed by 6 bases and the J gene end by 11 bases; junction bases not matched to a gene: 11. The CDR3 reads CASSQGTGGAGTPLHF. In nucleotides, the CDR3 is TGTGCCAGCAGCCAAGGGACAGGGGGCGCAGGGACACCCCTCCACTTT.

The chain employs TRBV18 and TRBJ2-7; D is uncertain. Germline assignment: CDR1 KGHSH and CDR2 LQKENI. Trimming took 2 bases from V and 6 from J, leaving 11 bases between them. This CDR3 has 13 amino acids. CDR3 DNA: TGTGCCAGCTCACCAGCGATCGTGCCCGAGCAGTACTTC. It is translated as CASSPAIVPEQYF.

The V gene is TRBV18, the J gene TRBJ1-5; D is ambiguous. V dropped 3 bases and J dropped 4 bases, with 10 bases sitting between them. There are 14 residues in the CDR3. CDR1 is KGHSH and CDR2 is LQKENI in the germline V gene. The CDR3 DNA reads TGTGCCAGCTCACCGGGGTTCGGAAATCAGCCCCAGCATTTT. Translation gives CASSPGFGNQPQHF.